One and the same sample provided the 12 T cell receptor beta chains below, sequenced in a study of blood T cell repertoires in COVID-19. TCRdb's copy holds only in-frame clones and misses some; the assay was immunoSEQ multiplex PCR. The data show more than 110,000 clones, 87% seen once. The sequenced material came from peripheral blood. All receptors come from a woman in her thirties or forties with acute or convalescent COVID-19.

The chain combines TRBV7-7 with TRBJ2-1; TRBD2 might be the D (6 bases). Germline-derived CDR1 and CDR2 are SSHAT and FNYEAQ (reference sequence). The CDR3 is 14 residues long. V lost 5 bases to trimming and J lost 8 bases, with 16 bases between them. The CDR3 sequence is CASSPGLPSDEQFF. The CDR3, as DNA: TGTGCCAGCAGCCCTGGACTACCTTCAGATGAGCAGTTCTTC.

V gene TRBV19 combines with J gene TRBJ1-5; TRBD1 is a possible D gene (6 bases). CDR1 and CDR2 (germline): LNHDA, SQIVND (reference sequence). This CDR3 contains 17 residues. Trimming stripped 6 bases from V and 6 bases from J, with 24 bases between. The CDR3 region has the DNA TGTGCCAGTAGCCTCAGCCCCGGGGGGCGGATGGCTCAGCCCCAGCATTTT. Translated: CASSLSPGGRMAQPQHF.

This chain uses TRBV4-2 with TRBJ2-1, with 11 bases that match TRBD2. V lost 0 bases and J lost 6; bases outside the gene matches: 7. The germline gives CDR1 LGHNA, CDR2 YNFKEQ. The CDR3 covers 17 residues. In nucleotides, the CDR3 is TGTGCCAGCAGCCAAGAACTGGAACTAGCGGGAGTCAATGAGCAGTTCTTC. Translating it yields CASSQELELAGVNEQFF.

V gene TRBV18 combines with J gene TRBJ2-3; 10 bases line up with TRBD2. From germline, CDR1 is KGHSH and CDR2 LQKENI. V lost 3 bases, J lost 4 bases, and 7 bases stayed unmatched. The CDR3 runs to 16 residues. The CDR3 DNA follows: TGTGCCAGCTCACCTCTTCTAGCGGGAGTGTCAGATACGCAGTATTTT. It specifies CASSPLLAGVSDTQYF.

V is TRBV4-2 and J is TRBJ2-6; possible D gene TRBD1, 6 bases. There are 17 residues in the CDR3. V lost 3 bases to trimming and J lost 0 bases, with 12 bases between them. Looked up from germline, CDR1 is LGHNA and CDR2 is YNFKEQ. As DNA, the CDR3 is TGTGCCAGCAGCCAGGACGACAGGTCCTCTGGGGCCAACGTCCTGACTTTC. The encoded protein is CASSQDDRSSGANVLTF.

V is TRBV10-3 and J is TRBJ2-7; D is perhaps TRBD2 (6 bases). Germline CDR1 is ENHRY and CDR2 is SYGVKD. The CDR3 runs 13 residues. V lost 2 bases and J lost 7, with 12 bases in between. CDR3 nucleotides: TGTGCCATCAGTGAGGGGCGGGATCGGGAGCAGTACTTC. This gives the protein CAISEGRDREQYF.

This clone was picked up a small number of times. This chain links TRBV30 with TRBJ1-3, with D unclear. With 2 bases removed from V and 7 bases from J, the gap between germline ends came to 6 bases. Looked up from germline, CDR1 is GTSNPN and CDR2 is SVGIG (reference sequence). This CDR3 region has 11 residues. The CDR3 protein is CAWSTRNTIYF. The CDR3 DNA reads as TGTGCCTGGAGTACGAGGAACACCATATATTTT.

The CDR3 sequence: CASSPPEKRSKNIQYF. CDR3 DNA: TGTGCCAGCTCACCACCCGAAAAACGGTCCAAAAACATTCAGTACTTC. J is TRBJ2-4 and V is TRBV18; D ambiguous. The V and J ends lost 0 bases and 2 bases respectively, with 11 bases between them. Germline CDR1 KGHSH, CDR2 LQKENI. The CDR3 has 16 amino acids.

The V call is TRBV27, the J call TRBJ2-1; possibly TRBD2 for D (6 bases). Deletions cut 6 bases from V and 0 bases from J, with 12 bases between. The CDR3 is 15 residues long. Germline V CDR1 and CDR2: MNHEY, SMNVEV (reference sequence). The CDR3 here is CASRLGGSSYNEQFF. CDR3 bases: TGTGCCAGCAGGCTCGGGGGAAGCTCCTACAATGAGCAGTTCTTC.

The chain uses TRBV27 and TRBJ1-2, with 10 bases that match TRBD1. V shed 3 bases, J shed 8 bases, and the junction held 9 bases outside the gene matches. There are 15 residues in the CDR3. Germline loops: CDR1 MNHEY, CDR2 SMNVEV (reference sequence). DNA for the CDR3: TGTGCCAGCAGTTTCCGGGACAGGGGTCGGTCGGGCTACACCTTC. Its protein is CASSFRDRGRSGYTF.

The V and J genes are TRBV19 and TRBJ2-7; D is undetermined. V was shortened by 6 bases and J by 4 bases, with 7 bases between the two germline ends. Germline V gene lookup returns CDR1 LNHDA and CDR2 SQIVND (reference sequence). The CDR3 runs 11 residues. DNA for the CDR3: TGTGCCAGTAGCCTAGTGTACGAGCAGTACTTC. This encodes CASSLVYEQYF.

CDR3 sequence reads: CASSSAGMNTEAFF. CDR3 coding DNA: TGTGCCAGCAGCTCCGCAGGGATGAACACTGAAGCTTTCTTT. This chain joins TRBV28 and TRBJ1-1; the D gene is possibly TRBD1 (5 bases). Germline V lookup: CDR1 MDHEN, CDR2 SYDVKM. V was shortened by 6 bases and J by 0 bases, with 11 bases between the two germline ends. The CDR3 is 14 amino acids.